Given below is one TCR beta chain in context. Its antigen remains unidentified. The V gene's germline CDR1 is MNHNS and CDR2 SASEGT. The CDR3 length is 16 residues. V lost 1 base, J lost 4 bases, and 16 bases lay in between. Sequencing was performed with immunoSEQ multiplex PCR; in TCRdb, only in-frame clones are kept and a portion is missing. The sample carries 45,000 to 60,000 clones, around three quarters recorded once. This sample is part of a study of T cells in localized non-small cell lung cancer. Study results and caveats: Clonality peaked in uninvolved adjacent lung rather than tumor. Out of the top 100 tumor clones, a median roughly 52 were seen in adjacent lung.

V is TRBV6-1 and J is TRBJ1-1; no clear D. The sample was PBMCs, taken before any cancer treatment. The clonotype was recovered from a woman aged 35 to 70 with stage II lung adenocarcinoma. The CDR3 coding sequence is TGTGCCAGCAGTGAAGGGTTCAGTCAGGCTGTCACTGAAGCTTTCTTT. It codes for CASSEGFSQAVTEAFF.